The clone carrying this TCR beta chain came up many times. Its antigen is unidentified. The sample is drawn from a study of molecular identifiers for immune sequencing clone quantification. TCRdb re-called the PCR reads with MiXCR, one entry per CDR3 protein. The sample records about 640,000 distinct CDR3 sequences, 20% being singletons. Naive CD8 T cells were sorted as CD8+CD4-CCR7+CD45RA+. Broader study findings: With a barcode shared among identical TCR molecules, highly expanded clone sizes could be underestimated. Jurkat TCR RNA spiked in from one cell (amid over 850,000 naive cells) was reportedly detectable. Clones that had above 20 RNA copies took up over 99% of effector molecules but under 1% in naive cells.

Trimming removed 0 bases from V and 6 bases from J; junction bases left unmatched: 18. The CDR3 has 19 residues. The germline CDR1 and CDR2 sequences are SQVTM and ANQGSEA. Sequencing input: naive CD8+ T cells from blood, with Jurkat cell RNA spiked in. Regarding subset: FACS-sorted CD8+CD4-CCR7+CD45RA+ naive T cells. The clonotype was recovered from a human donor in good health. Some libraries in this study had Jurkat cell RNA spiked in. This chain connects TRBV29-1 to TRBJ2-1; 9 bases fit TRBD2. This CDR3 reads CSVEDRLAGVAWNANEQFF. The CDR3 DNA reads as TGCAGCGTTGAAGATCGTTTAGCGGGGGTGGCGTGGAACGCCAATGAGCAGTTCTTC.